The entry below gives a single T cell receptor (beta chain) sequence along with its context. Profiled with immunoSEQ multiplex PCR; TCRdb holds only in-frame clones, not every one. The table lists about 330,000 clones, roughly 87% of them singletons. The sample is drawn from a study of blood T cell repertoires in COVID-19. The germline V gene has CDR1 SNHLY and CDR2 FYNNEI. V was pared by 6 bases and J by 6 bases, with 1 base of the junction left unmatched. CDR3 length: 11 residues. The sample was PBMCs or T cells enriched from blood (not recorded which). The chain uses TRBV2 and TRBJ1-2, with TRBD1 matching 7 bases. The receptor comes from a woman between 25 and 40 years old who had recovered from COVID-19. The CDR3 reads CASSRGDGYTF. As DNA, the CDR3 is TGTGCCAGCAGCAGGGGGGATGGCTACACCTTC. The variable domain in full, with the rest retrieved from reference TRBV2 and TRBJ1-2, is EPEVTQTPSHQVTQMGQEVILRCVPISNHLYFYWYRQILGQKVEFLVSFYNNEISEKSEIFDDQFSVERPDGSNFTLKIRSTKLEDSAMYFCASSRGDGYTFGSGTRLTVV.